This TCR beta chain was sequenced in a study of cytomegalovirus exposure and HLA in healthy donors. Notes on this clone: Its antigen is not identified.

Use of 60 Vbeta and 13 Jbeta primers characterized the PCR. Clones were read by immunoSEQ multiplex PCR, and TCRdb kept only the in-frame ones, dropping some. The sample records approximately 100,000 clones, 65% to 80% being singletons. V was clipped by 0 bases and J by 11 bases; unmatched bases: 11. The CDR3 contains 16 residues. CDR1 and CDR2 (germline): LNHDA, SQIVND (reference sequence). Findings of the study overall: Analyzed later, association rates of TCRs varied across HLA loci, with DRB1 most and HLA-C fewest.

Source material: PBMCs. The gene calls are TRBV19 and TRBJ2-5; 11 bases agree with TRBD1. The TCR sequence derives from a male donor in good health and CMV-seropositive. In nucleotides, the CDR3 is TGTGCCAGTAGTATAGACGGACAGGGGGCCTCAGGAGAGCAGTACTTC. This codes for CASSIDGQGASGEQYF.